The TCR beta chain described here comes from a study of identical twins (dated by TCRdb to 2016 to 2018). Some background on the complete study: To test whether fetal clonotypes persist, this study deep-sequenced TCR alpha and beta repertoires from monozygotic twins, from unrelated adults of various ages, and from cord blood. To rule out contamination, the twin experiments were replicated at different times with different library preparation protocols.

Every donor in the study was a healthy Caucasian. The research as a whole found: A weaker excess of twin sharing was found in beta out-of-frame sequences because the signal-to-noise ratio was lowered by fewer shared sequences. In monozygotic twins, recombination models systematically underestimated out-of-frame TCR alpha sharing, but the models matched the sharing seen between unrelated individuals. Compared with coincidental sharing between unrelated individuals, an excess of low generation-probability sequences was observed among out-of-frame TCR alpha sequences shared between twins. Invariant T cells such as MAIT and iNKT could partly confound zero-insertion analyses, although diverse VJ usage argued against such confounding for most clonotypes. Abundant cord blood beta clonotypes carried fewer insertions; young adult naive repertoires showed a weaker similar trend, while memory repertoires showed none. Because the same donors could not be followed over many years, the conclusions depended on cross-sectional statistical analysis.

The CDR3 starts with the cysteine, ends with the phenylalanine, and has 15 residues. The read is trimmed to its CDR3 DNA, 45 bases read in frame from base 1. CDR1 and CDR2 are drawn from the germline V gene: MDHEN, SYDVKM. Libraries were made using 5' RACE. TCRdb names Illumina HiSeq 2000 as the instrument used. Template switching introduced a universal primer binding site; the final cDNA contained a unique molecular identifier, enabling accurate counting of TCR cDNA molecules. First-strand cDNA for TCR alpha and beta chains was synthesized from specific primers in the conserved constant-segment region. To control for contamination, every cDNA library carried two barcodes: a SMART-Mk sample barcode plus Illumina barcodes. TruSeq adapter sequences, together with Illumina sample barcodes, were added in two successive PCR steps. Sequencing of the TCR alpha and beta cDNA libraries was done on the Illumina HiSeq platform using custom primers. Concerning the study's data processing: Unique molecular identifiers were extracted from raw reads with MiGEC, and CDR3 positions were determined with MiXCR. For each individual, recombination models were inferred using an EM algorithm with the repgenHMM and IGoR tools. Shared clonotypes were analyzed with the tcR package in R, and sharing was normalized by the product of cloneset sizes. To study raw recombination free of thymic and clonal selection effects, out-of-frame nonproductive sequences were analyzed. Using fastp trimming at Q25 and MiXCR clonotype assembly, TCRdb reanalyzed the public sequencing data and kept in-frame beta chains. When rows share a CDR3 protein, they turn into one entry using the most common DNA and genes. TCRdb, not the authors, supplied the V and J calls. Present in this sample are more than 1.5 million distinct CDR3 sequences, 25% to 35% of which were seen just once. The ten largest clones represent less than 0.35% of the sample.

In the case of this clonotype: What this receptor recognizes is not known. A junction boundary mismatches the germline segment, possibly from a read error.

In this chain, TRBV28 is recombined with TRBJ1-6, with no reliable assignment of the D segment. Sequencing was performed on cord blood. The sequence derives from a newborn girl in good health. The nucleotide sequence reads as follows: TGTGCCGGCAGTTTAGGCGGATCACGTCATTCACCCCTCCACTTT. Translated, this is CAGSLGGSRHSPLHF. Joined to the reference TRBV28 and TRBJ1-6 proteins, this CDR3 gives the full variable domain: DVKVTQSSRYLVKRTGEKVFLECVQDMDHENMFWYRQDPGLGLRLIYFSYDVKMKEKGDIPEGYSVSREKKERFSLILESASTNQTSMYLCAGSLGGSRHSPLHFGNGTRLTVT.